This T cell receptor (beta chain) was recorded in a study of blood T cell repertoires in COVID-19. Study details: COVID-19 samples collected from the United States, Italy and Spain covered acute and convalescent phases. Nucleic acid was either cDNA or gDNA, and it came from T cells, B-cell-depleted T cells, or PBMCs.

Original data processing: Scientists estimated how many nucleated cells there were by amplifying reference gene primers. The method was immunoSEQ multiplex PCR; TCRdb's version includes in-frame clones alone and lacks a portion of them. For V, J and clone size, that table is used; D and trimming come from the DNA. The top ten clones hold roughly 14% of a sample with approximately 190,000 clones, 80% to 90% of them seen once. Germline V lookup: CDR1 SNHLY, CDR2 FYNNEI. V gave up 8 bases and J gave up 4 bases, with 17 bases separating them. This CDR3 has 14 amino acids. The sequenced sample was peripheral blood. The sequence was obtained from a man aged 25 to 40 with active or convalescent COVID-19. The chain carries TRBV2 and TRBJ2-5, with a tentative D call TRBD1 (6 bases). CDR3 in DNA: TGTGCCAGCGGCCGGGGTCAGGGGCCAGAGACCCAGTACTTC. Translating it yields CASGRGQGPETQYF.